Sequencing of this T cell receptor (beta chain) was carried out in a study of patients and donors after allogeneic stem cell transplantation. MiXCR, run by TCRdb on the RT-PCR reads, gives a single entry per CDR3 protein. The sample has roughly 940,000 distinct CDR3 sequences; more than 15% are singletons. Deletions cut 0 bases from V and 0 bases from J, with 11 bases between. The CDR3 runs to 17 residues. Germline V gene data show CDR1 as LGHDT and CDR2 as YNNKEL (reference sequence). This sequence originates from a human donor who was either an allogeneic HSCT recipient or a stem cell or donor lymphocyte infusion donor (not recorded which). It is not recorded whose cells these are; they may come from a transplant donor. V usage is TRBV3-1 and J usage is TRBJ2-2, with D hard to call. Sequencing was performed on blood, either unsorted or a sorted T cell fraction (not recorded which). CDR3 DNA sequence: TGTGCCAGCAGCCAAGACAGTAGCCCCCCGAACACCGGGGAGCTGTTTTTT. This codes for CASSQDSSPPNTGELFF. Full variable domain (remainder filled in from reference TRBV3-1 and TRBJ2-2): DTAVSQTPKYLVTQMGNDKSIKCEQNLGHDTMYWYKQDSKKFLKIMFSYNNKELIINETVPNRFSPKSPDKAHLNLHINSLELGDSAVYFCASSQDSSPPNTGELFFGEGSRLTVL.